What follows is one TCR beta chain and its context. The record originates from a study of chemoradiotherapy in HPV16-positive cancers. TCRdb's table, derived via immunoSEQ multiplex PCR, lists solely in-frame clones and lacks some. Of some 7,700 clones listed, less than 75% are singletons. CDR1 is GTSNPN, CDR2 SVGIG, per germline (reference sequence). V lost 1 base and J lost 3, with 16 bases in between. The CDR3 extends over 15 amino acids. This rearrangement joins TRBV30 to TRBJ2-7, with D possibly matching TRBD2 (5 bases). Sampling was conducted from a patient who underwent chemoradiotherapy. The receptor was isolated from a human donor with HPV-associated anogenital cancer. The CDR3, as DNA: TGTGCCTGGAGTGGCGGGCCACCCGTCAACTACGAGCAGTACTTC. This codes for CAWSGGPPVNYEQYF.